Listed below are T cell receptor beta chains from one sample, sequenced in a study of OX40 agonist ivuxolimab in advanced cancers. Some clones are missing from TCRdb's copy, which holds only in-frame ones; the method was immunoSEQ multiplex PCR. The sample consists of around 140,000 clones, about nine tenths of them appearing once. The source material was CD4+ or CD8+ T cells sorted from blood, sampled in a trial of the OX40 agonist ivuxolimab. The source of these receptors is an adult with an advanced solid tumor such as melanoma, head and neck, liver or kidney cancer. The CDR3 runs from the conserved cysteine through the conserved F or W.

v_gene	len	CDR3aa
TRBV29-1	11	CSVKQGGGYTF
TRBV5-1	14	CASSSSTGRETQYF
TRBV30	13	CAWSVSSIEKLFF
TRBV27	16	CASSLDSLGANEKLFF
TRBV5-4	15	CASSFRQASYNEQFF
TRBV5-1	16	CASSPGGTGTNEKLFF
TRBV21-1	17	CASSYILLGTGNTEAFF
TRBV4-3	17	CASSQEGLGDGGEKLFF
TRBV6-1	13	CASSDRDGYGYTF
TRBV21-1	12	CASPEARYEQYF
TRBV19	14	CASSISHDTGELFF
TRBV7-8	15	CASADQGGANQPQHF
TRBV5-1	16	CASSPRLAGDTGELFF
TRBV2	12	CASNGEYYGYTF
TRBV2	14	CASSVMSTNEKLFF
TRBV19	16	CASSIGQGGSNQPQHF
TRBV27	14	CASSFSDSNQPQHF
TRBV5-6	13	CASSLGGGETQYF
TRBV5-1	13	CASSLWADDEAFF
TRBV6-5	14	CASSGTGDGNEQFF
TRBV10-3	18	CAISDSGTSGSSYNEQFF
TRBV15	12	CATSRDLDEQFF
TRBV18	14	CASSPLGQEETQYF
TRBV7-9	13	CASSFSGVVELFF
TRBV18	13	CASSPDSQETQYF
TRBV5-4	14	CASSLRASGNTIYF
TRBV28	17	CASSIGGSGTEPNEQFF
TRBV11-2	17	CASSPGQAEKPNYGYTF
TRBV14	17	CASSQDFRDRGTYEQYF
TRBV5-8	15	CASSFGMSSGNTIYF
TRBV4-3	16	CASSQVLRSSYNEQFF
TRBV18	13	CASSSGQGSPLHF
TRBV5-1	17	CASSLRQMDGPNTEAFF
TRBV4-3	15	CASSQVRDLRDTQYF
TRBV7-2	14	CASSSQGAGQPQHF
TRBV19	14	CASSTGSSGNTIYF
TRBV7-9	16	CASSLLPGQAEETQYF
TRBV5-1	16	CASTSWDDRGSYEQYF
TRBV28	15	CASSPQGARAYEQYF
TRBV19	13	CATRTNVNTEAFF
TRBV19	13	CASSIVQNEKLFF
TRBV4-2	15	CASSQVGADDNEQFF
TRBV19	14	CASSMDKGIGELFF
TRBV5-1	19	CASSLVGQGTKPYNYGYTF
TRBV11-2	14	CASSLVGGDTEAFF